This T cell receptor beta chain is drawn from a study of T cell responses to AZD1222 COVID-19 vaccine (dated by TCRdb to the early 2020s). Regarding the research as a whole: Because spike-specific TCR depth and breadth did not differ between the two schedules, AZD1222 recipients who got a second dose at roughly 4 weeks were pooled with those who got a second dose at roughly 12 weeks. TCR sequencing covered about 230 trial participants: 200 to 220 given two doses of AZD1222 and around 26 given two doses of MenACWY control vaccine. Trial participants were enrolled by age into 18-55, 56-69 and 70-plus year subgroups, with around 140, 26 and 57 TCR-sequenced participants respectively.

Remarks on this clone: Its antigen is still unknown. Base qualities are not provided; no much larger clone lies one nucleotide away.

The CDR3 regions of human TCRbeta chains were analyzed by immunosequencing. In the paper's pipeline: TCRs in the repertoires were compared against a reference library of SARS-CoV-2-specific TCRs that had been generated with the MIRA antigen-specificity platform. Breadth meant the fraction of unique TCRs that were SARS-CoV-2-associated, whereas depth meant the fraction of total T cells that were SARS-CoV-2-associated. Using the MIRA data, each spike-specific TCR was mapped to the spike region that the TCR reacts to and placed in a CD4 or CD8 class. Log10-transformed breadth and depth values were compared by one-way ANOVA with Sidak's multiple comparisons tests. Not all clones reach the TCRdb copy of this immuneACCESS table, which keeps in-frame sequences only. Checked studies attribute under half of the gap to unresolved V genes and leave the rest unexplained. Clonal size and the V and J genes are those of that table, whereas D and trimming came from the DNA. For this sample there are 85,000 to 120,000 clones; around 90% appear just once. 5% to 6% of the sample is taken by the ten largest.

The paper as a whole reports these results and caveats: Conclusions about previously exposed vaccinees are limited because only six or seven AZD1222 recipients were SARS-CoV-2 seropositive at baseline. The whole spike protein was spanned by vaccine-associated CD4 TCRs, and dominant responses were seen in regions 160-218 and 743-854. Because no day 14 peak-response samples were available, the repertoires could be characterized only after the peak T cell response. After two AZD1222 doses, both the breadth and the depth of spike-specific TCRs were significantly higher than at day 0 and than in MenACWY recipients. Reportedly, close to half of the unique spike-specific TCRs recognized epitopes lying outside the regions that are mutated in the B.1.351 and B.1.1.7 variants. The 56-69-year group was small, and its depth increase did not reach significance, likely because of low power. Participants were mostly white British and included more females than males, and it was suggested by the authors that clonal diversity may have been underestimated.

This sample's time point label indicates: baseline before first vaccination. Vaccinee samples came from UK trials COV001 and COV002, including a single-blind randomized controlled phase 2/3 trial of AZD1222 (ChAdOx1 nCoV-19) in healthy adults. For TCRbeta chain sequencing, PBMC samples were collected from trial participants at day 0 and at day 28 after the second dose. From cysteine to phenylalanine, the CDR3 is 19 amino acids long. Of the read, only the CDR3 DNA is kept; its 57 bases are in frame from base 1. The sequence derives from an adult in good health. The chain links TRBV12-2 with TRBJ1-5. TRBV12-2 is an annotated pseudogene. Source: peripheral blood, taken on day 0 of AZD1222 vaccination. This receptor carries the CDR3 CASRLGRRERALSNQPQHF. In nucleotides, the sequence is TGTGCAAGTCGCTTAGGGCGGCGAGAAAGGGCCCTTAGCAATCAGCCCCAGCATTTT.